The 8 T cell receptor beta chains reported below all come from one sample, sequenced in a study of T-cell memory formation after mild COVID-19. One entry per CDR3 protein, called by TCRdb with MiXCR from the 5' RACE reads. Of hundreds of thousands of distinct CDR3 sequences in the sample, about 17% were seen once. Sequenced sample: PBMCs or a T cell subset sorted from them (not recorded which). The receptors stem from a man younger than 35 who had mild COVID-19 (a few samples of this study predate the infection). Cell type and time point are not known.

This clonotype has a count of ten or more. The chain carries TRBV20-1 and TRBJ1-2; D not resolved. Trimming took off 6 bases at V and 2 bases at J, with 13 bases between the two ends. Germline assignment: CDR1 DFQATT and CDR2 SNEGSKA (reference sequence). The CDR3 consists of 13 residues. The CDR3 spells CSAMGGGNYGYTF. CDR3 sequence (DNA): TGCAGTGCCATGGGAGGTGGGAACTATGGCTACACCTTC.

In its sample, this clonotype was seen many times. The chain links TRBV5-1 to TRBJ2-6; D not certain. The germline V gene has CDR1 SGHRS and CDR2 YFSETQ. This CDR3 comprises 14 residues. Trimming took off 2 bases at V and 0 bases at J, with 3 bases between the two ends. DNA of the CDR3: TGCGCCAGCAGCTTCTTCTCTGGGGCCAACGTCCTGACTTTC. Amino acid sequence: CASSFFSGANVLTF.

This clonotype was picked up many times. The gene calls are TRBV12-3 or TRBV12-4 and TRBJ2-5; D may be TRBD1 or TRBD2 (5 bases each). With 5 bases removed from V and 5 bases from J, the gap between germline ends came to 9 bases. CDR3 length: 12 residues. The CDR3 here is CASSGTWETQYF. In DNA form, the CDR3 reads TGTGCCAGCAGTGGGACGTGGGAGACCCAGTACTTC.

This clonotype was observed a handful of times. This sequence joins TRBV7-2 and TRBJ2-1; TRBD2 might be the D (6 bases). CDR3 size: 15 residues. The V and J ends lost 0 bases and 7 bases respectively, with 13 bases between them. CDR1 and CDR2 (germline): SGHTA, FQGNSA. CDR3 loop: CASSLAGSRGNEQFF. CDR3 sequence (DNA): TGTGCCAGCAGCTTAGCGGGGTCCCGGGGGAATGAGCAGTTCTTC.

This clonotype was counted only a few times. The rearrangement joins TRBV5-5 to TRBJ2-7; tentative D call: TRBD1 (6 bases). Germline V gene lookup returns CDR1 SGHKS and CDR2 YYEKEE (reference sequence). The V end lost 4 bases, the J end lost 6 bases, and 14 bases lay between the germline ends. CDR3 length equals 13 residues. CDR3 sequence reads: CASSPFEGVEQYV. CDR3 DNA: TGTGCCAGCAGCCCGTTTGAGGGGGTCGAGCAGTACGTC.

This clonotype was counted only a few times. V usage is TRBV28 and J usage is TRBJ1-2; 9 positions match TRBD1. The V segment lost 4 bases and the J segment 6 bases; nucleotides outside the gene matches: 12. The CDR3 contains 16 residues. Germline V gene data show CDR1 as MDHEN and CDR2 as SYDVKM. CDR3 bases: TGTGCCAGCAGTTCAAGTCCCGGGACAGGGAGGGATGGCTACACCTTC. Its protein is CASSSSPGTGRDGYTF.

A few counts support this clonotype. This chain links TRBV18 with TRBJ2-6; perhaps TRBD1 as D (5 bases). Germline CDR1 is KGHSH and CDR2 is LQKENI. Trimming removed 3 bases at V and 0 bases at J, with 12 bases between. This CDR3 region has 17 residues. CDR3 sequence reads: CASSPYLTGSGANVLTF. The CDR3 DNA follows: TGTGCCAGCTCACCGTACCTTACAGGCTCTGGGGCCAACGTCCTGACTTTC.

The CDR3 DNA reads as TGTGCCAGCAGCCCGACAAGAAGACTAGCGGGGGGATACAATGAGCAGTTCTTC. Its translation: CASSPTRRLAGGYNEQFF. The chain couples TRBV6-2 or TRBV6-3 to TRBJ2-1, with 13 bases that match TRBD2. J was trimmed by 4 bases and V by 6 bases; bases with no gene match: 12. The CDR3 is 18 amino acids. Germline values: CDR1 MNHEY, CDR2 SVGEGT.